The following is a T cell receptor beta chain sequence with its context. In the source study's methods: Counts of nucleated cells, estimated from reference gene primer amplification, were obtained. Generated by immunoSEQ multiplex PCR, the TCRdb table keeps only in-frame clones and is missing some. The D gene and trimming were derived from the DNA, and the V and J assignments and clone size from that table. The sample lists 150,000 to 200,000 clones, 65% to 90% occurring once. This record comes from a study of blood T cell repertoires in COVID-19. Study-wide background: The samples span acute and convalescent COVID-19 from the United States, Italy and Spain. Sources were T cells, B-cell-depleted T cells, or PBMCs; the material itself was cDNA or gDNA.

Germline lookup yields CDR1 MNHEY and CDR2 SVGAGI. This CDR3 region has 12 residues. Trimming removed 4 bases from V and 3 bases from J, with 6 bases in between. Seattle's enrolled individuals joined amid active infection and were then monitored longitudinally. Sample: peripheral blood. The receptor was isolated from a woman aged 40 to 49 with COVID-19, enrolled during active disease. This chain uses TRBV6-5 with TRBJ1-1; no clear D gene. CDR3 sequence (DNA): TGTGCCAGCAGTTTCGGTGACACTGAAGCTTTCTTT. It codes for CASSFGDTEAFF.